Following are 25 T cell receptor beta chains from one sample sequenced in a study of T cell responses to AZD1222 COVID-19 vaccine. Measured with immunoSEQ multiplex PCR; TCRdb has only the in-frame clones, and not every one. The table records 100,000 to 120,000 clones, 81% of them present only once. The input for sequencing was peripheral blood, taken on day 0 of AZD1222 vaccination. These receptors originate from an adult in good health.

This chain's CDR3 is CASSLGIGTGKNTIYF. CDR3 in DNA: TGTGCCAGCAGCTTGGGGATTGGGACAGGGAAAAACACCATATATTTT. The chain uses TRBV7-9 and TRBJ1-3; 9 bases fit TRBD1. This CDR3 is 16 amino acids long. The ends lost 3 bases at V and 6 bases at J; junction bases unmatched: 9. Germline values: CDR1 SEHNR, CDR2 FQNEAQ (reference sequence). Full variable domain (outside the CDR3, taken from reference TRBV7-9 and TRBJ1-3): DTGVSQNPRHKITKRGQNVTFRCDPISEHNRLYWYRQTLGQGPEFLTYFQNEAQLEKSRLLSDRFSAERPKGSFSTLEIQRTEQGDSAMYLCASSLGIGTGKNTIYFGEGSWLTVV.

The rearrangement uses TRBV7-2 and TRBJ2-7, with D perhaps TRBD2 (5 bases). CDR3 size: 17 residues. V gave up 6 bases and J gave up 0 bases, with 21 bases separating them. The germline V gene encodes CDR1 SGHTA and CDR2 FQGNSA. CDR3: CASRLRGSYESSYEQYF. In nucleotides, the CDR3 is TGTGCCAGCAGGCTCCGGGGTAGTTATGAGAGCTCCTACGAGCAGTACTTC.

This chain connects TRBV10-3 to TRBJ2-5; TRBD1 might be the D (8 bases). Germline-derived CDR1 and CDR2 are ENHRY and SYGVKD. The CDR3 is 15 residues long. V gave up 6 bases and J gave up 5 bases, with 19 bases separating them. Written as DNA, the CDR3 is TGTGCCATCAGCGAACTAGACAGGGGAGGGGAGACCCAGTACTTC. Residues: CAISELDRGGETQYF.

This rearrangement joins TRBV27 to TRBJ1-3, with D perhaps matching TRBD1 (6 bases). Between the trimmed V and J ends, which lost 4 bases and 2 bases, there was a span of 18 bases. CDR1 and CDR2 (germline): MNHEY, SMNVEV (reference sequence). This CDR3 comprises 17 residues. The CDR3 DNA follows: TGTGCCAGCAGTTCACTGTCTACAGGGCTTGCTGGAAACACCATATATTTT. Encoded protein: CASSSLSTGLAGNTIYF.

The chain carries TRBV19 and TRBJ2-2, with 7 bases aligning to TRBD2. The CDR3 sequence is 15 residues long. V shed 5 bases, J shed 3 bases, and the junction held 6 bases outside the gene matches. CDR1 and CDR2 (germline): LNHDA, SQIVND (reference sequence). The CDR3, as DNA: TGTGCCAGTAGTCCCCCGGGGGGTTACACCGGGGAGCTGTTTTTT. Protein sequence: CASSPPGGYTGELFF.

V is TRBV6-5 and J is TRBJ2-1, with TRBD2 identical over 11 bases. Germline V gene sequence: CDR1 MNHEY, CDR2 SVGAGI. V gave up 8 bases and J gave up 8 bases; unmatched junction bases: 8. This CDR3 spans 14 amino acids. In DNA, the CDR3 is TGTGCCAGCGGAGCTAGCGGGAGGAGGCATGAGCAGTTCTTC. Translating it yields CASGASGRRHEQFF.

V usage is TRBV24-1 and J usage is TRBJ2-1; 9 positions agree with TRBD1. This CDR3 comprises 12 residues. V was pared by 9 bases and J by 8 bases, with 4 bases of the junction left unmatched. From germline, CDR1 is KGHDR and CDR2 SFDVKD. The DNA for the CDR3 is TGTGCCACCGGCAGACAGGGGGATGAGCAGTTCTTC. This translates into CATGRQGDEQFF.

The DNA of the CDR3 is TGCAGCGCATCGGGACTGACGAACACTGAAGCTTTCTTT. Translating gives CSASGLTNTEAFF. The V and J genes are TRBV29-1 and TRBJ1-1; the D gene is possibly TRBD1 (5 bases). The V end was cut by 7 bases, the J end by 1 base, with 13 bases between. CDR1 is SQVTM, CDR2 ANQGSEA, per germline. This CDR3 region has 13 residues.

This chain uses TRBV27 with TRBJ2-3, with 9 bases fitting TRBD2. Trimming cost V 7 bases and J 4 bases; bases outside gene matches: 9. The CDR3 has 15 amino acids. CDR1 is MNHEY and CDR2 is SMNVEV in the germline V gene (reference sequence). As DNA, the CDR3 is TGTGCCAGCACCGGTGCCAGCGGGAGGCCAGATACGCAGTATTTT. Translation: CASTGASGRPDTQYF.

The V gene is TRBV5-1, the J gene TRBJ1-4, with D unclear. V lost 4 bases and J 7 bases, leaving 11 bases between the germline ends. The CDR3 is 13 residues long. Germline loops: CDR1 SGHRS, CDR2 YFSETQ. CDR3 in amino acids: CASSQSPGEKLFF. The CDR3 DNA sequence: TGCGCCAGCAGCCAAAGCCCTGGTGAAAAACTGTTTTTT.

This rearrangement joins TRBV6-2 or TRBV6-3 to TRBJ1-5; D unclear. Trimming stripped 6 bases from V and 2 bases from J, with 8 bases between. This CDR3 comprises 13 residues. Germline CDR1 reads MNHEY; CDR2 reads SVGEGT. The CDR3 bases are TGTGCCAGCAGCGTGGACGGCAATCAGCCCCAGCATTTT. Translated: CASSVDGNQPQHF.

The rearrangement joins TRBV19 to TRBJ1-2; 7 bases match TRBD1. V was clipped by 7 bases and J by 1 base; unmatched bases: 9. The CDR3 runs 15 residues. Germline CDR1 is LNHDA and CDR2 is SQIVND (reference sequence). The CDR3 nucleotides are TGTGCCAGTACCGAACAGGGGTCTGGTAACTATGGCTACACCTTC. This codes for CASTEQGSGNYGYTF.

The chain has TRBV7-9 and TRBJ2-1; 12 nucleotides align to TRBD2. This CDR3 region has 16 residues. V shed 7 bases and J 4 bases; nucleotides not matched to a gene: 8. From germline, CDR1 is SEHNR and CDR2 FQNEAQ (reference sequence). The CDR3 nucleotides are TGTGCCAGCACCCGTCAAGGACTAGCGGGGTACAATGAGCAGTTCTTC. It codes for CASTRQGLAGYNEQFF. The full variable domain, completed using reference TRBV7-9 and TRBJ2-1, is DTGVSQNPRHKITKRGQNVTFRCDPISEHNRLYWYRQTLGQGPEFLTYFQNEAQLEKSRLLSDRFSAERPKGSFSTLEIQRTEQGDSAMYLCASTRQGLAGYNEQFFGPGTRLTVL.

For the CDR3, the DNA is TGTGCCAGCAGCCTTTACGGCTCCGGGACTATTACAGATACGCAGTATTTT. Protein: CASSLYGSGTITDTQYF. The rearrangement joins TRBV7-6 to TRBJ2-3, with 7 bases fitting TRBD2. With V trimmed by 5 bases and J by 3 bases, 14 bases remained unmatched. Per germline, CDR1 SGHVS and CDR2 FNYEAQ. The CDR3 is made up of 17 amino acids.

The V and J genes are TRBV28 and TRBJ1-2; D not certain. Trimming shortened V by 4 bases and J by 1 base, and 10 bases separated the two germline ends. The CDR3 contains 14 residues. Germline lookup yields CDR1 MDHEN and CDR2 SYDVKM. CDR3 sequence (DNA): TGTGCCAGCAGTTCCACCCCAGTTAACTATGGCTACACCTTC. Amino acid sequence: CASSSTPVNYGYTF.

Comment on this clone: Other DNA sequences in the sample encode the same CDR3. The chain employs TRBV7-2 and TRBJ1-1, with D possibly matching TRBD1 (5 bases). V was clipped by 5 bases and J by 1 base, with 8 bases between them. This CDR3 has 13 residues. CDR1 is SGHTA, CDR2 FQGNSA, per germline. CDR3 loop: CASSRGQNTEAFF. The DNA of the CDR3 is TGTGCCAGCAGCCGAGGACAGAACACTGAAGCTTTCTTT.

V gene TRBV30 combines with J gene TRBJ2-2; tentatively, D is TRBD1 (6 bases). Germline CDR1 reads GTSNPN; CDR2 reads SVGIG (reference sequence). The length of the CDR3 is 17 residues. V lost 0 bases, J lost 1 base, and 15 bases lay in between. The CDR3 here is CAWSVISGTRNTGELFF. CDR3 coding DNA: TGTGCCTGGAGTGTAATATCTGGGACAAGGAACACCGGGGAGCTGTTTTTT.

This clone has a handful of counts. The rearrangement links TRBV19 to TRBJ2-5, with TRBD1 identical over 8 bases. The junction had 8 bases not matched to a gene; V was cut back by 7 bases and J by 7 bases. Germline V lookup: CDR1 LNHDA, CDR2 SQIVND (reference sequence). The CDR3 totals 13 residues. DNA for the CDR3: TGTGCCAGTACCGGGACAGGCGTTCGGACCCAGTACTTC. As protein: CASTGTGVRTQYF.

The chain is built from TRBV6-5 and TRBJ2-3; D is possibly TRBD1 or TRBD2 (5 bases each). The CDR3 totals 14 residues. Per germline, CDR1 MNHEY and CDR2 SVGAGI. V was cut by 4 bases and J by 2 bases, with 10 bases left in between. The CDR3 loop reads CASSSGPYTDTQYF. The CDR3 nucleotides are TGTGCCAGCAGTTCGGGGCCCTACACAGATACGCAGTATTTT.

This chain links TRBV3-1 (or the pseudogene TRBV3-2) with TRBJ2-2, with 9 bases identical to TRBD2. Germline V gives CDR1 LGHDT, CDR2 YNNKEL (reference sequence). V was clipped by 4 bases and J by 4 bases; unmatched bases: 7. This CDR3 has 16 residues. The chain's CDR3 is CASSRRAGGGTGELFF. CDR3 DNA sequence: TGTGCCAGCAGCCGGAGAGCGGGGGGAGGCACCGGGGAGCTGTTTTTT.

The chain links TRBV7-3 to TRBJ1-1, with D maybe TRBD1 (6 bases). The CDR3 totals 15 residues. The ends were cut back, 4 bases at V and 4 bases at J, with 16 bases in the middle. The V gene's germline CDR1 is SGHTA and CDR2 FQGTGA. The CDR3 coding sequence is TGTGCCAGCAGCTCACAGGGTATTGGGGGCACTGAAGCTTTCTTT. Translation gives CASSSQGIGGTEAFF.

The rearrangement uses TRBV5-1 and TRBJ2-3; 9 bases map to TRBD2. CDR1 is SGHRS and CDR2 is YFSETQ in the germline V gene. This CDR3 spans 15 amino acids. The V and J ends lost 4 bases and 4 bases, in that order; junction bases with no gene match: 7. The CDR3 DNA follows: TGCGCCAGCAGCGTACTCGGGACTAGCTCAGATACGCAGTATTTT. Translated, it gives CASSVLGTSSDTQYF. Based on the CDR3 plus reference TRBV5-1 and TRBJ2-3, the full variable domain is KAGVTQTPRYLIKTRGQQVTLSCSPISGHRSVSWYQQTPGQGLQFLFEYFSETQRNKGNFPGRFSGRQFSNSRSEMNVSTLELGDSALYLCASSVLGTSSDTQYFGPGTRLTVL.

The rearrangement links TRBV14 to TRBJ1-2; D gene ambiguous. The germline gives CDR1 SGHDN, CDR2 FVKESK. The length of the CDR3 is 15 residues. Trimming cost V 4 bases and J 8 bases, with 20 bases left between them. CDR3 region: CASSPHRVPAGGYTF. The CDR3 nucleotides are TGTGCCAGCAGCCCCCACCGGGTCCCAGCAGGAGGCTACACCTTC.

The chain is built from TRBV9 and TRBJ1-1; 8 bases match TRBD1. Germline V CDR1 and CDR2: SGDLS, YYNGEE. This CDR3 contains 12 residues. Unmatched junction bases numbered 6, after V lost 4 bases and J lost 10 bases. In DNA, the CDR3 is TGTGCCAGCAGCACCCGGACAGGGCCAGCTTTCTTT. Protein product: CASSTRTGPAFF.

V gene TRBV11-2 combines with J gene TRBJ1-2, with D unresolved. Germline-derived CDR1 and CDR2 are SGHAT and FQNNGV. The CDR3 totals 14 residues. The V end lost 1 base, the J end lost 8 bases, and 14 bases lay between the germline ends. CDR3 bases: TGTGCCAGCAGCTTAGGGCTAGGGCTTGGAGGCTACACCTTC. It specifies CASSLGLGLGGYTF.